Listed here is a single T cell receptor (beta chain). The data originate from a study of blood T cell repertoires in COVID-19. Study-wide background: Specimens from acute and convalescent COVID-19 originated in the United States, Italy and Spain. From T cells, B-cell-depleted T cells, or PBMCs came the material, which was cDNA or gDNA.

Under the authors' procedure: Nucleated cell number was recorded as an estimate derived from reference gene primer amplification. TCRdb's table, derived via immunoSEQ multiplex PCR, lists solely in-frame clones and lacks some. Clone size and the V and J calls come from that table; the DNA yielded D and trimming. The table records 80,000 or so clones, roughly 86% of them present only once. The source is a man between 60 and 75 years old with acute or convalescent COVID-19. Specimen: peripheral blood.

For the CDR3, the DNA is TGTGCCAGCAGTGCCGACTTTGGACAGGTTAACACTGAAGCTTTCTTT. Residues: CASSADFGQVNTEAFF. The V gene is TRBV6-2 or TRBV6-3, the J gene TRBJ1-1; 7 bases are a match to TRBD1. Germline CDR1 MNHEY, CDR2 SVGEGT. CDR3 length: 16 residues. V was pared by 5 bases and J by 2 bases, with 11 bases of the junction left unmatched.